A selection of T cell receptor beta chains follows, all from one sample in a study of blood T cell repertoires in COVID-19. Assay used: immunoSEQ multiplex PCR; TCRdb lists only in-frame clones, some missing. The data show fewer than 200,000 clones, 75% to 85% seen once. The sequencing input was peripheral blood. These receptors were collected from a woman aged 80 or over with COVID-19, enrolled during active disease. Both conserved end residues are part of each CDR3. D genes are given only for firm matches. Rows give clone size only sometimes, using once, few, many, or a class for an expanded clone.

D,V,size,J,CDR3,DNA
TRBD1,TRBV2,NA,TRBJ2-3,CARRGETGGLDTQYF,TGTGCCAGAAGAGGGGAGACAGGGGGCTTGGATACGCAGTATTTT
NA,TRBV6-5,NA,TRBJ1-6,CASSRASGSPLHF,TGTGCCAGCAGCCGGGCCTCGGGATCACCCCTCCACTTT
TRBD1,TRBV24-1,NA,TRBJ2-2,CATSDLRGGMGELFF,TGTGCCACCAGTGATCTGAGAGGGGGCATGGGTGAGCTGTTTTTT
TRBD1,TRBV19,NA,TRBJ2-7,CASSKGAYEQYF,TGTGCCAGTAGTAAGGGGGCTTACGAGCAGTACTTC
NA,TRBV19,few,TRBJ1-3,CASSIRGGLISGNTIYF,TGTGCCAGTAGTATTCGGGGTGGACTTATCTCTGGAAACACCATATATTTT
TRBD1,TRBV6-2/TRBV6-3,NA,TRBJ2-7,CASSTIGTGNHEQYF,TGTGCCAGCAGTACGATAGGGACAGGGAACCACGAGCAGTACTTC
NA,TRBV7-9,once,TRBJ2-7,CASSSTEGSYEQYF,TGTGCCAGCAGCTCGACAGAAGGATCCTACGAGCAGTACTTC
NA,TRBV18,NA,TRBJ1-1,CASSPSRGGTEAFF,TGTGCCAGCTCACCATCCAGGGGTGGGACTGAAGCTTTCTTT
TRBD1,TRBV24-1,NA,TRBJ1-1,CATSDGRAREGRGLRNTEAFF,TGTGCCACCAGTGATGGAAGGGCGCGAGAGGGAAGGGGGCTAAGGAACACTGAAGCTTTCTTT
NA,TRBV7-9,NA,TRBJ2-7,CASGATEAYEQYF,TGTGCCAGCGGAGCGACAGAAGCCTACGAGCAGTACTTC
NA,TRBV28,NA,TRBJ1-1,CVIRVNTEAFF,TGTGTAATCAGGGTGAACACTGAAGCTTTCTTT
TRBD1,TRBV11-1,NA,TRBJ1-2,CASSSGTGLYGYTF,TGTGCCAGCAGCTCCGGGACAGGACTCTATGGCTACACCTTC
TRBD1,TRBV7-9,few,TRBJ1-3,CASSSRTGEGTIYF,TGTGCCAGCAGCTCCCGGACAGGGGAAGGCACCATATATTTT
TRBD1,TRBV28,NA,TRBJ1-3,CASSLAYRGQRRNTIYF,TGTGCCAGCAGTTTGGCTTACAGGGGACAACGTAGAAACACCATATATTTT
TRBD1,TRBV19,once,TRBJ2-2,CASSRWTGDNTGELFF,TGTGCCAGTAGTAGGTGGACAGGAGATAACACCGGGGAGCTGTTTTTT
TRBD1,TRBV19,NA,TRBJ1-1,CASSIPRQGQTEAFF,TGTGCCAGTAGTATCCCCAGACAGGGGCAAACTGAAGCTTTCTTT
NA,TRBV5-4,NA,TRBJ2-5,CASSAGGYREWKETQYF,TGTGCCAGCAGCGCGGGCGGTTACAGGGAATGGAAAGAGACCCAGTACTTC
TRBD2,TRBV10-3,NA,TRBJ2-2,CAISVGLAVNTGELFF,TGTGCCATCAGTGTGGGACTAGCGGTAAACACCGGGGAGCTGTTTTTT
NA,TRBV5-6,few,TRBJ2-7,CASSRLTGHQYF,TGTGCCAGCAGCCGTTTGACAGGCCACCAATACTTC
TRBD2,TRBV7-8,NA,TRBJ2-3,CASSSGFDWAGEGGWGTDTQYF,TGTGCCAGCAGCTCCGGCTTCGACTGGGCGGGAGAGGGCGGTTGGGGCACAGATACGCAGTATTTT
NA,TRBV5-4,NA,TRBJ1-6,CASSSRQDPWGSYNSPLHF,TGTGCCAGCAGCTCCCGACAGGACCCCTGGGGGTCCTATAATTCACCCCTCCACTTT
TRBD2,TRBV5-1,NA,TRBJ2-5,CASSFSTGGETQYF,TGCGCCAGCAGCTTTAGTACGGGGGGAGAGACCCAGTACTTC
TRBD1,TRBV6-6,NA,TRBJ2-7,CASSHGQGRGVREQYF,TGTGCCAGCAGTCATGGACAGGGAAGGGGGGTGCGGGAGCAGTACTTC
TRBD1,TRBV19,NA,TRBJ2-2,CASSPGQGNTGELFF,TGTGCCAGTAGCCCCGGACAGGGGAACACCGGGGAGCTGTTTTTT
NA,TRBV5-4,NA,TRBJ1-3,CASSVRGSGNTIYF,TGTGCCAGCAGCGTCAGGGGATCTGGAAACACCATATATTTT
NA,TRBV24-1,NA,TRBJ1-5,CATSDRLANQPQHF,TGTGCCACCAGTGACAGATTAGCAAATCAGCCCCAGCATTTT
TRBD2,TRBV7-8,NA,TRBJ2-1,CASSLAWGRLAGDNEQFF,TGTGCCAGCAGCTTAGCCTGGGGGAGGCTAGCGGGGGACAATGAGCAGTTCTTC
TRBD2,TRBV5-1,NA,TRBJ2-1,CASSPRLAGRRNEQFF,TGCGCCAGCAGCCCTAGACTAGCGGGACGTCGGAATGAGCAGTTCTTC
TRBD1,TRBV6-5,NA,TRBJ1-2,CASSYATGGGYGYTF,TGTGCCAGCAGTTACGCAACAGGGGGCGGCTATGGCTACACCTTC
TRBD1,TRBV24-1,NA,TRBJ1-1,CATSDQTGGRTEAFF,TGTGCCACCAGTGATCAAACAGGGGGAAGGACTGAAGCTTTCTTT
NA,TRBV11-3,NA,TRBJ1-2,CASSLEGHGYTF,TGTGCCAGCAGCTTAGAGGGCCATGGCTACACCTTC
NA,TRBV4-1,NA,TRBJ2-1,CASSKGGVYNEQFF,TGCGCCAGCAGCAAAGGAGGAGTTTACAATGAGCAGTTCTTC
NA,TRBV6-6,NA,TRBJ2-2,CASSSSNTGELFF,TGTGCCAGCAGCTCAAGCAACACCGGGGAGCTGTTTTTT
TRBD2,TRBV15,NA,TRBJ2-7,CATSRATSGNEQYF,TGTGCCACCAGCAGGGCGACTAGCGGCAACGAGCAGTACTTC
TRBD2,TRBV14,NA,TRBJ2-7,CASSQHEASGRGSSYEQYF,TGTGCCAGCAGCCAACATGAGGCTAGCGGGAGAGGGAGCTCCTACGAGCAGTACTTC
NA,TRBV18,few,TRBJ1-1,CASSRRAGEHTEAFF,TGTGCCAGCTCACGACGGGCGGGCGAACACACTGAAGCTTTCTTT
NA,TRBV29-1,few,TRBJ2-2,CSVQTGELFF,TGCAGCGTTCAGACCGGGGAGCTGTTTTTT
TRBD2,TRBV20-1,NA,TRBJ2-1,CSASGLAGRYNEQFF,TGCAGTGCTAGTGGACTAGCGGGAAGGTACAATGAGCAGTTCTTC
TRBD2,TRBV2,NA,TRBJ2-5,CASSEWAAGGLETQYF,TGTGCCAGCAGTGAATGGGCAGCGGGGGGGTTGGAGACCCAGTACTTC
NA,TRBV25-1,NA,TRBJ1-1,CASSDLSRDTEAFF,TGTGCCAGCAGTGACTTGAGCAGGGACACTGAAGCTTTCTTT
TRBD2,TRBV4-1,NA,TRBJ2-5,CASSQGRGLAETQYF,TGCGCCAGCAGCCAAGGCCGGGGACTAGCGGAGACCCAGTACTTC
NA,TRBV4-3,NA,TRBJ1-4,CASSQDLVATNEKLFF,TGCGCCAGCAGCCAAGATTTGGTAGCAACTAATGAAAAACTGTTTTTT
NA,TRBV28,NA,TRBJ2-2,CASNLQGSGELFF,TGTGCCAGCAACCTACAGGGTTCCGGGGAGCTGTTTTTT
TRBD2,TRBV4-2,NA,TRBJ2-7,CASSQDLLAGNSYEQYF,TGTGCCAGCAGCCAAGATCTCCTAGCGGGTAACTCCTACGAGCAGTACTTC
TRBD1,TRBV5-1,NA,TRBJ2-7,CASSSGTATPYEQYF,TGCGCCAGCAGCTCAGGGACAGCAACCCCCTACGAGCAGTACTTC
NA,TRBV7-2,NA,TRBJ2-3,CASSLVRGDGTDTQYF,TGTGCCAGCAGCTTAGTTAGGGGCGACGGCACAGATACGCAGTATTTT
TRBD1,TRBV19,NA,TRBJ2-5,CASSTGGQETQYF,TGTGCCAGTAGTACAGGGGGCCAAGAGACCCAGTACTTC
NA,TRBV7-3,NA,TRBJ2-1,CASSLGGGGTVYNEQFF,TGTGCCAGCAGCTTAGGTGGGGGCGGGACAGTCTACAATGAGCAGTTCTTC
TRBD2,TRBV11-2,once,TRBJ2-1,CASSLVSGRSRNEQFF,TGTGCCAGCAGCTTAGTTAGCGGGAGATCACGGAATGAGCAGTTCTTC
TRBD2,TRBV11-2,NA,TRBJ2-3,CASSLNPAGVADTQYF,TGTGCCAGCAGCTTAAATCCAGCGGGAGTCGCAGATACGCAGTATTTT
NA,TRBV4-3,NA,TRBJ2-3,CASSPSGEGPGTDTQYF,TGCGCCAGCAGCCCATCAGGGGAGGGGCCCGGGACAGATACGCAGTATTTT
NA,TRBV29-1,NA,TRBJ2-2,CSAPGVWGGFTGELFF,TGCAGCGCCCCGGGTGTGTGGGGGGGCTTCACCGGGGAGCTGTTTTTT
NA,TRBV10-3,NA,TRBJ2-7,CAISVRKEDEQYF,TGTGCCATCAGTGTTCGCAAAGAGGACGAGCAGTACTTC
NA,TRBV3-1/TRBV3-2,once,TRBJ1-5,CASSQSRNQPQHF,TGTGCCAGCAGCCAATCCAGAAATCAGCCCCAGCATTTT
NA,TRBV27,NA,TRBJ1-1,CASSPTPLTGRGTEAFF,TGTGCCAGCAGTCCTACCCCTCTGACAGGTAGGGGCACTGAAGCTTTCTTT
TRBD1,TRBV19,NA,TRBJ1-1,CASSKQGALTEAFF,TGTGCCAGTAGTAAACAGGGGGCTCTAACTGAAGCTTTCTTT
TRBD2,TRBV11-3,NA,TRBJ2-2,CASSPLAGMTGELFF,TGTGCCAGCAGCCCACTAGCGGGAATGACCGGGGAGCTGTTTTTT